These 32 T cell receptor beta chains share one sample of origin, sequenced in a study of Ad26.COV2.S vaccination and SARS-CoV-2 variants (dated by TCRdb to 2020 to 2022). The time point label, read with the paper, signifies: individuals recovered from natural SARS-CoV-2 infection. Libraries were built with the immunoSEQ multiplex PCR assay. The table was pulled from immuneACCESS by TCRdb, which kept in-frame rearrangements only. Such tables lose some clones; where checked, under half of the loss comes from unresolved V genes, and the rest has no known cause. The sample contains approximately 340,000 clones, around 92% of them found a single time. The ten most abundant clones make up under 4% of the sample. The specimen comprised peripheral blood, sampled after recovery from COVID-19. Receptors were obtained from a human donor who had recovered from COVID-19.

This clone appeared once. The V and J genes are TRBV6-5 and TRBJ1-2, with D perhaps matching TRBD1 (5 bases). V was clipped by 1 base and J by 3 bases, with 9 bases between them. The CDR3 contains 14 residues. The germline V gene encodes CDR1 MNHEY and CDR2 SVGAGI. CDR3 coding DNA: TGTGCCAGCAGTTACTTCCAGGGAGACTATGGCTACACCTTC. Its protein is CASSYFQGDYGYTF.

The J gene is TRBJ1-5, the V gene TRBV5-6, with unresolved D. Germline CDR1 SGHDT, CDR2 YYEEEE. Between the trimmed V and J ends, which lost 1 base and 3 bases, there was a span of 11 bases. The CDR3 covers 15 residues. The CDR3 reads CASSLKKGNNQPQHF. CDR3 DNA: TGTGCCAGCAGCTTGAAAAAAGGGAACAATCAGCCCCAGCATTTT.

The chain combines TRBV11-2 with TRBJ2-7, with D perhaps TRBD2 (5 bases). Trimming stripped 1 base from V and 2 bases from J, with 9 bases between. The CDR3 has 14 amino acids. Germline loops: CDR1 SGHAT, CDR2 FQNNGV. In DNA, the CDR3 is TGTGCCAGCAGCTTAGGGACTTCTGCCTACGAGCAGTACTTC. Protein sequence: CASSLGTSAYEQYF.

V is TRBV5-1 and J is TRBJ2-7; 9 bases align to TRBD1. J lost 1 base, V lost 4 bases, and 6 bases had no gene match. CDR3 length: 15 residues. The germline gives CDR1 SGHRS, CDR2 YFSETQ. The CDR3 DNA follows: TGCGCCAGCAGCCAGGGACAGGGAGGATCCTACGAGCAGTACTTC. Translated, it gives CASSQGQGGSYEQYF.

The CDR3 region has the DNA TGTGCCAGCAGTACAGACACTCCTTCCAAATCTATCCAAGAGACCCAGTACTTC. Translated: CASSTDTPSKSIQETQYF. The genes are TRBV6-2 or TRBV6-3 and TRBJ2-5; no clear D gene. Germline CDR1 is MNHEY and CDR2 is SVGEGT. The CDR3 is 18 amino acids. Trimming removed 5 bases from V and 1 base from J, with 23 bases in between.

V gene TRBV11-2 combines with J gene TRBJ2-1; no definite D call. Germline V lookup: CDR1 SGHAT, CDR2 FQNNGV. CDR3 length: 12 amino acids. V lost 6 bases to trimming and J lost 6 bases, with 9 bases between them. In DNA, the CDR3 is TGTGCCAGCAGTACAAGGTTCAATGAGCAGTTCTTC. Translation gives CASSTRFNEQFF.

This clone has just one count. The chain uses TRBV28 and TRBJ2-7, with D possibly called TRBD1 or TRBD2 (6 bases each). V lost 3 bases to trimming and J lost 5 bases, with 17 bases between them. Germline V gene lookup returns CDR1 MDHEN and CDR2 SYDVKM. CDR3 length: 15 residues. CDR3 DNA sequence: TGTGCCAGCAGTTTCGTGCGGGGAAGGGACAACGAGCAGTACTTC. Translation gives CASSFVRGRDNEQYF.

The chain recombines TRBV9 with TRBJ2-6, with D perhaps matching TRBD1 (6 bases). V lost 4 bases and J 0 bases, leaving 17 bases between the germline ends. CDR1 is SGDLS, CDR2 YYNGEE, per germline. The CDR3 extends over 18 amino acids. CDR3 in DNA: TGTGCCAGCAGCCTAGGGGGACAACCCGGCTCTGGGGCCAACGTCCTGACTTTC. It translates to CASSLGGQPGSGANVLTF.

J is TRBJ1-1 and V is TRBV2; the D gene is possibly TRBD1 (6 bases). The germline V and J ends were trimmed by 5 bases and 1 base, with 11 bases remaining between them. Germline CDR1 and CDR2: SNHLY and FYNNEI. CDR3 length: 14 amino acids. CDR3 loop: CASSRRQENTEAFF. CDR3 nucleotides: TGTGCCAGCAGTCGTCGACAGGAGAACACTGAAGCTTTCTTT.

This clone was recorded only once. This sequence joins TRBV19 and TRBJ2-5; no definite D call. This CDR3 comprises 14 residues. Germline V gives CDR1 LNHDA, CDR2 SQIVND (reference sequence). Trimming cost V 1 base and J 2 bases, with 8 bases left between them. CDR3 region: CASSIATAQETQYF. CDR3 in DNA: TGTGCCAGTAGTATAGCCACAGCTCAAGAGACCCAGTACTTC.

This clone was found once. This chain links TRBV14 with TRBJ1-1; perhaps TRBD1 as D (6 bases). V lost 0 bases, J lost 0 bases, and 14 bases lay in between. The germline V gene has CDR1 SGHDN and CDR2 FVKESK. This CDR3 contains 17 residues. CDR3 sequence: CASSQERGGLMNTEAFF. CDR3 sequence (DNA): TGTGCCAGCAGCCAAGAGAGGGGGGGACTCATGAACACTGAAGCTTTCTTT.

This chain connects TRBV5-4 to TRBJ2-7, with TRBD2 matching over 11 bases. V lost 1 base and J lost 4; bases outside the gene matches: 4. The germline CDR1 and CDR2 sequences are SGHNT and YYREEE (reference sequence). CDR3 length: 15 residues. The CDR3 DNA reads TGTGCCAGCAGCTTGATTAGCGGGGGGGCGTACGAGCAGTACTTC. Translation gives CASSLISGGAYEQYF.

The chain links TRBV5-1 to TRBJ1-3, with D possibly being TRBD1 (6 bases). V lost 0 bases and J lost 0, with 19 bases in between. CDR1 is SGHRS and CDR2 is YFSETQ in the germline V gene. This CDR3 comprises 19 residues. CDR3 region: CASSLDILRDRNSGNTIYF. DNA for the CDR3: TGCGCCAGCAGCTTGGATATCCTTCGAGACAGGAACTCTGGAAACACCATATATTTT.

V is TRBV7-9 and J is TRBJ1-1; a possible D gene is TRBD1 (5 bases). Germline lookup yields CDR1 SEHNR and CDR2 FQNEAQ (reference sequence). The CDR3 is made up of 13 amino acids. Trimming cost V 5 bases and J 8 bases, with 15 bases left between them. The DNA of the CDR3 is TGTGCCAGCAGCGCCCCCGGGGCCCCAGAAGCTTTCTTT. Residues: CASSAPGAPEAFF.

This rearrangement joins TRBV6-1 to TRBJ2-7, with D unresolved. This CDR3 is 15 amino acids long. V lost 1 base and J 0 bases, leaving 10 bases between the germline ends. Germline V gene sequence: CDR1 MNHNS, CDR2 SASEGT. The chain's CDR3 is CASSEGVSPSYEQYF. Here the CDR3 DNA reads TGTGCCAGCAGTGAAGGGGTCTCCCCCTCCTACGAGCAGTACTTC.

Written as DNA, the CDR3 is TGTGCCAGCAGTGAAGCGCTTCTTCTGACTAGCGGCTACAATGAGCAGTTCTTC. It translates to CASSEALLLTSGYNEQFF. The gene calls are TRBV2 and TRBJ2-1; 9 nucleotides agree with TRBD2. From germline, CDR1 is SNHLY and CDR2 FYNNEI. This CDR3 contains 18 residues. The J segment lost 3 bases and the V segment lost 0 bases, leaving 9 bases of the junction unmatched.

V gene TRBV6-2 or TRBV6-3 combines with J gene TRBJ2-7, with 9 nucleotides matching TRBD1. The germline V gene encodes CDR1 MNHEY and CDR2 SVGEGT. Germline trimming cut 4 bases from V and 5 bases from J; bases unmatched to any gene: 12. There are 16 residues in the CDR3. In nucleotides, the CDR3 is TGTGCCAGCAGTTCCACCGGGACAGGGAATGTTCACGAGCAGTACTTC. As protein: CASSSTGTGNVHEQYF.

This CDR3 is CASSSPGEGQGFYEQYF. The CDR3 DNA reads TGTGCCAGCAGCTCCCCCGGGGAAGGACAGGGATTCTACGAGCAGTACTTC. The chain carries TRBV11-2 and TRBJ2-7, with 8 bases lining up with TRBD1. With 4 bases clipped from V and 3 bases from J, the junction kept 14 bases outside the gene matches. Germline CDR1 is SGHAT and CDR2 is FQNNGV. This CDR3 comprises 17 residues.

The J gene is TRBJ1-5, the V gene TRBV19, with unresolved D. V lost 5 bases and J 3 bases, leaving 8 bases between the germline ends. In germline, CDR1 is LNHDA, CDR2 SQIVND (reference sequence). This CDR3 has 13 amino acids. CDR3 residues: CASSPGDNQPQHF. The CDR3, as DNA: TGTGCCAGTAGTCCCGGGGACAATCAGCCCCAGCATTTT. Complete variable domain (other parts from reference TRBV19 and TRBJ1-5): DGGITQSPKYLFRKEGQNVTLSCEQNLNHDAMYWYRQDPGQGLRLIYYSQIVNDFQKGDIAEGYSVSREKKESFPLTVTSAQKNPTAFYLCASSPGDNQPQHFGDGTRLSIL.

The chain links TRBV7-9 to TRBJ1-1, with 7 bases aligning to TRBD1. Trimming removed 4 bases from V and 6 bases from J; junction bases left unmatched: 2. CDR3 length: 12 residues. Germline V gene lookup returns CDR1 SEHNR and CDR2 FQNEAQ (reference sequence). CDR3 protein: CASSWGQSEAFF. The CDR3 DNA reads as TGTGCCAGCAGCTGGGGACAGTCTGAAGCTTTCTTT.

The chain joins TRBV10-3 to TRBJ1-2, with D tentatively TRBD1 (6 bases). The V gene lost 3 bases and the J gene lost 1 base, with 12 bases spanning the gap. This CDR3 spans 15 amino acids. Germline V gene data show CDR1 as ENHRY and CDR2 as SYGVKD. The CDR3 reads CAISDRDKGNYGYTF. The CDR3 DNA reads TGTGCCATCAGTGACCGGGACAAGGGTAACTATGGCTACACCTTC.

This sequence joins TRBV7-2 and TRBJ1-1; 7 positions match TRBD1. V lost 4 bases, J lost 4 bases, and 9 bases stayed unmatched. The CDR3 spans 15 residues. The V gene's germline CDR1 is SGHTA and CDR2 FQGNSA. CDR3 in amino acids: CASSWDYRGPTEAFF. CDR3 DNA: TGTGCCAGCAGCTGGGATTACAGGGGACCCACTGAAGCTTTCTTT.

The chain employs TRBV11-2 and TRBJ1-3, with D possibly matching TRBD1 (6 bases). Germline V gives CDR1 SGHAT, CDR2 FQNNGV. The ends were cut back, 1 base at V and 4 bases at J, with 14 bases in the middle. CDR3 length: 16 residues. CDR3 sequence: CASSLAGRGAGNTIYF. The CDR3 DNA reads as TGTGCCAGCAGCTTAGCGGGTAGGGGGGCCGGAAACACCATATATTTT.

This clone has only one observation. The V and J genes are TRBV18 and TRBJ2-7; TRBD1 aligns across 8 bases. V shed 3 bases and J 3 bases; nucleotides not matched to a gene: 1. The germline gives CDR1 KGHSH, CDR2 LQKENI. This CDR3 contains 13 residues. The CDR3 here is CASSPGTGYEQYF. CDR3 bases: TGTGCCAGCTCACCCGGGACAGGCTACGAGCAGTACTTC.

The chain employs TRBV6-5 and TRBJ1-2; 10 bases are a match to TRBD1. Unmatched junction bases numbered 4, after V lost 6 bases and J lost 6 bases. The CDR3 has 13 residues. The germline V gene has CDR1 MNHEY and CDR2 SVGAGI. CDR3 residues: CASRLGQGHGYTF. For the CDR3, the DNA is TGTGCCAGCAGACTGGGACAGGGGCATGGCTACACCTTC.

This rearrangement joins TRBV5-6 to TRBJ2-1; D remains unclear. CDR1 is SGHDT, CDR2 YYEEEE, per germline. V lost 1 base and J lost 0, with 5 bases in between. The CDR3 has 14 amino acids. This CDR3 is CASSLTSSYNEQFF. The DNA for the CDR3 is TGTGCCAGCAGCTTGACAAGCTCCTACAATGAGCAGTTCTTC.

The chain couples TRBV6-5 to TRBJ2-2; D is unresolved. The V gene's germline CDR1 is MNHEY and CDR2 SVGAGI. This CDR3 has 12 residues. The V end was cut by 6 bases, the J end by 4 bases, with 6 bases between. The CDR3 DNA reads TGTGCCAGCAGCCTTGCCACCGGGGAGCTGTTTTTT. As protein: CASSLATGELFF.

The rearrangement joins TRBV12-3 or TRBV12-4 to TRBJ2-1; D is unclear. Trimming removed 5 bases from V and 5 bases from J, with 7 bases in between. CDR3 size: 12 residues. Here the CDR3 reads CASSDPDNEQFF. Written as DNA, the CDR3 is TGTGCCAGCAGTGACCCGGACAATGAGCAGTTCTTC.

This chain uses TRBV6-2 or TRBV6-3 with TRBJ2-1, with D possibly TRBD1 on 6 matching bases. Germline assignment: CDR1 MNHEY and CDR2 SVGEGT. The CDR3 runs to 13 residues. The V end was cut by 0 bases, the J end by 6 bases, with 6 bases between. The CDR3 loop is CASSYSDSNEQFF. In DNA form, the CDR3 reads TGTGCCAGCAGTTACTCGGACAGCAATGAGCAGTTCTTC.

As to this clone: Other nucleotide sequences in the sample specify the same CDR3. V usage is TRBV5-1 and J usage is TRBJ2-2; D is perhaps TRBD1 (6 bases). The germline gives CDR1 SGHRS, CDR2 YFSETQ. This CDR3 has 13 residues. V was clipped by 2 bases and J by 5 bases, with 7 bases between them. CDR3 sequence reads: CASSLQGTGELFF. The CDR3 region has the DNA TGCGCCAGCAGCTTACAGGGAACCGGGGAGCTGTTTTTT.

The gene calls are TRBV12-3 or TRBV12-4 and TRBJ1-6; perhaps TRBD1 as D (6 bases). V dropped 8 bases and J dropped 6 bases, with 11 bases sitting between them. The CDR3 consists of 13 residues. CDR3 protein: CASAGESNSPLHF. CDR3 in DNA: TGTGCCAGCGCAGGGGAGTCTAATTCACCCCTCCACTTT.

This clone was seen once. The chain joins TRBV6-5 to TRBJ2-5; D might be TRBD1 or TRBD2, each matching 5 bases. CDR3 size: 14 residues. V lost 6 bases and J 8 bases, leaving 19 bases between the germline ends. Germline CDR1 is MNHEY and CDR2 is SVGAGI. The CDR3 nucleotides are TGTGCCAGCAGAGCTAAGGGGACCAAGGGAACCCAGTACTTC. Residues: CASRAKGTKGTQYF.